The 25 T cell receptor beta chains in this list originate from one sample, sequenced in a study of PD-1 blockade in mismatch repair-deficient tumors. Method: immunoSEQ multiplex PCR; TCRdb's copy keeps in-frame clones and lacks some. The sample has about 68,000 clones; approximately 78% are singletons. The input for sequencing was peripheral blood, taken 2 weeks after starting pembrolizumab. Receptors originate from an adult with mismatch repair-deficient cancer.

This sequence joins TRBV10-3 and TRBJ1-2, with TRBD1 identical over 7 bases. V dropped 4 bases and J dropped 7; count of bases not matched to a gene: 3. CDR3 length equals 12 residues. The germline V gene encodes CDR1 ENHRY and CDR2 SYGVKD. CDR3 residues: CAISAGGGGYTF. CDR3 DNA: TGTGCCATCAGTGCAGGGGGAGGTGGCTACACCTTC.

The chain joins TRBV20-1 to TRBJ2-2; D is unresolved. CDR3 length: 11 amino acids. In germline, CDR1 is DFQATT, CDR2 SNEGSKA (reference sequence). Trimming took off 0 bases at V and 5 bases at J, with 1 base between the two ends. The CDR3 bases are TGCAGTGCTAGAGATACCGGGGAGCTGTTTTTT. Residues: CSARDTGELFF.

DNA for the CDR3: TGTGCCAGCAGCTTCGACTATGGGGTCCCCTCCTACAATGAGCAGTTCTTC. This encodes CASSFDYGVPSYNEQFF. The V call is TRBV7-2, the J call TRBJ2-1; D possibly corresponds to TRBD2 (5 bases). This CDR3 is built from 17 residues. Trimming took off 3 bases at V and 0 bases at J, with 15 bases between the two ends. Germline loops: CDR1 SGHTA, CDR2 FQGNSA.

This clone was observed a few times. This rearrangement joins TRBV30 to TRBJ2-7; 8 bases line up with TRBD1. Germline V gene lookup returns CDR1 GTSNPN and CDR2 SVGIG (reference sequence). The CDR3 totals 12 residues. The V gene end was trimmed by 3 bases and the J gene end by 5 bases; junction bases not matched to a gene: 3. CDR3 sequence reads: CAWSKTGDEQYF. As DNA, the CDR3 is TGTGCCTGGAGCAAGACAGGGGACGAGCAGTACTTC.

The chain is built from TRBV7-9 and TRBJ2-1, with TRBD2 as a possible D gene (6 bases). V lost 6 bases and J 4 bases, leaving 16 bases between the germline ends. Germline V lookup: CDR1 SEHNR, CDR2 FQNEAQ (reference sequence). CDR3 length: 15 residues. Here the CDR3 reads CASRSESGPYNEQFF. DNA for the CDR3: TGTGCCAGCAGATCTGAGAGCGGGCCTTACAATGAGCAGTTCTTC.

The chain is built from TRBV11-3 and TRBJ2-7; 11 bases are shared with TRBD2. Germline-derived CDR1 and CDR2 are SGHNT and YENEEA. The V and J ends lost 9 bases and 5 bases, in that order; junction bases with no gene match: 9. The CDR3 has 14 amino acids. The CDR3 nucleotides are TGTGCCAGTAAGGACACTAGCGGGAGTCACGAGCAGTACTTC. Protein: CASKDTSGSHEQYF.

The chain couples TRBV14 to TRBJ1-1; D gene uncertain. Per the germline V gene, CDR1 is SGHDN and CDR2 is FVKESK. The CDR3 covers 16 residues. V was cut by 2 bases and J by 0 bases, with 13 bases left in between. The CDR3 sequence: CASSQPLAGLNTEAFF. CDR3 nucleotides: TGTGCCAGCAGCCAACCCCTGGCCGGGCTGAACACTGAAGCTTTCTTT.

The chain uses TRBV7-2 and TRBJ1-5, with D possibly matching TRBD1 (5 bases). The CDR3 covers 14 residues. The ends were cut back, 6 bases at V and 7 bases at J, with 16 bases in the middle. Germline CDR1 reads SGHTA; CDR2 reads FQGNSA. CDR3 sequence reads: CASRDRAPGQPQHF. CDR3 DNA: TGTGCCAGCAGGGACCGGGCCCCAGGGCAGCCCCAGCATTTT. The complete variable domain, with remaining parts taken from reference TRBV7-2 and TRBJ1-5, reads GAGVSQSPSNKVTEKGKDVELRCDPISGHTALYWYRQSLGQGLEFLIYFQGNSAPDKSGLPSDRFSAERTGGSVSTLTIQRTQQEDSAVYLCASRDRAPGQPQHFGDGTRLSIL.

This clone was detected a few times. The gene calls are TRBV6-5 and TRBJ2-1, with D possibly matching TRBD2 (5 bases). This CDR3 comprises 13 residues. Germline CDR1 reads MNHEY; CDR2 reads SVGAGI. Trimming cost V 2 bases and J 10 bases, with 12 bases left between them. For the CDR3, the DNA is TGTGCCAGCAGTTACCAGAAGCGGAACGAGCAGTTCTTC. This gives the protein CASSYQKRNEQFF.

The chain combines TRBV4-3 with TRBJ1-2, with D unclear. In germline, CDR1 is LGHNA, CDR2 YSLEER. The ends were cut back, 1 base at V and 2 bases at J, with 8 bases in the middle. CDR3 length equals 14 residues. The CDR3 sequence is CASSQVLGNYGYTF. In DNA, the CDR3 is TGCGCCAGCAGCCAAGTCCTGGGGAACTATGGCTACACCTTC.

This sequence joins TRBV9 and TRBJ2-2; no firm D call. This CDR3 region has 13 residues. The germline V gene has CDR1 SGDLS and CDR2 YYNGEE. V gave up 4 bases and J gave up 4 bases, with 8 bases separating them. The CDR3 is CASSLQTTGELFF. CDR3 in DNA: TGTGCCAGCAGCCTACAGACCACCGGGGAGCTGTTTTTT.

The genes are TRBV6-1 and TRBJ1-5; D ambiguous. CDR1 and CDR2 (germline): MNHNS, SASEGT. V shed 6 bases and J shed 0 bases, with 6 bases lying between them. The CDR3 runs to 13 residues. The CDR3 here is CASSGFSNQPQHF. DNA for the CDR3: TGTGCCAGCAGCGGATTTAGCAATCAGCCCCAGCATTTT.

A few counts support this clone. The DNA of the CDR3 is TGTGCCAGCTCACCCCGACAGGGAAATCAGCCCCAGCATTTT. It specifies CASSPRQGNQPQHF. This chain connects TRBV18 to TRBJ1-5; TRBD1 matches 7 bases. Germline values: CDR1 KGHSH, CDR2 LQKENI. With 3 bases clipped from V and 4 bases from J, the junction kept 3 bases outside the gene matches. The length of the CDR3 is 14 residues.

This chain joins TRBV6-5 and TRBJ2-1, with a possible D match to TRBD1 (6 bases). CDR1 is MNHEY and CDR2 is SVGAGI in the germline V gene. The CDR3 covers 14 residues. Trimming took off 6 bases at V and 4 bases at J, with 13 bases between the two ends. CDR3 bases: TGTGCCAGCAGCCCCGGGACATTGTACAATGAGCAGTTCTTC. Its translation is CASSPGTLYNEQFF.

The DNA for the CDR3 is TGCGCCAGCAGCTTGGACAGGGCGTACGAGCAGTACTTC. It translates to CASSLDRAYEQYF. This chain links TRBV5-1 with TRBJ2-7, with D maybe TRBD1 (6 bases). CDR3 length: 13 amino acids. Trimming removed 0 bases at V and 4 bases at J, with 8 bases between. From germline, CDR1 is SGHRS and CDR2 YFSETQ.

In DNA form, the CDR3 reads TGTGCCAGCAGCTTGGGGGTGGGTTCCTACAATGAGCAGTTCTTC. This codes for CASSLGVGSYNEQFF. The chain uses TRBV5-8 and TRBJ2-1; D remains ambiguous. Trimming removed 0 bases at V and 1 base at J, with 8 bases between. Germline V lookup: CDR1 SGHTS, CDR2 YDEGEE. CDR3 length: 15 residues.

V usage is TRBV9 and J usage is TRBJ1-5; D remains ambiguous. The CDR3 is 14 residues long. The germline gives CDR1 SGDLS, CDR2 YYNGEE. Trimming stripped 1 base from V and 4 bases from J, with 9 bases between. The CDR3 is CASSVSGSNQPQHF. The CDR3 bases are TGTGCCAGCAGCGTATCAGGTTCTAATCAGCCCCAGCATTTT.

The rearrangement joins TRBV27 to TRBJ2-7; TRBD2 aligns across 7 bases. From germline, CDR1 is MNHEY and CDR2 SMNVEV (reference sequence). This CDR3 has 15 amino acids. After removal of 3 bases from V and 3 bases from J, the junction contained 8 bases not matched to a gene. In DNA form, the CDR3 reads TGTGCCAGCAGTTTCGAGGCGGGAGACCGCTACGAGCAGTACTTC. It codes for CASSFEAGDRYEQYF.

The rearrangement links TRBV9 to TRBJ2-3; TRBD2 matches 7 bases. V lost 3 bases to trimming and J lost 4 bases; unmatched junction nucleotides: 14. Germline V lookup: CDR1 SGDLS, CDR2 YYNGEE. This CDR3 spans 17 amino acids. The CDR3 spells CASSGGELAVGADTQYF. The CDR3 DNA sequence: TGTGCCAGCAGCGGGGGAGAGCTAGCGGTGGGGGCAGATACGCAGTATTTT.

The DNA for the CDR3 is TGTGCCAGCAGAAAACAGGGGATTTTGGGCGGCTACACCTTC. Translated: CASRKQGILGGYTF. The chain recombines TRBV6-5 with TRBJ1-2; the match to TRBD1 covers 7 bases. Germline V lookup: CDR1 MNHEY, CDR2 SVGAGI. This CDR3 region has 14 residues. After removal of 6 bases from V and 8 bases from J, the junction contained 12 bases not matched to a gene.

The CDR3 nucleotides are TGTGCCACCAGCAGAGATGGGACACGGGCTTTCTTT. It is translated as CATSRDGTRAFF. V is TRBV15 and J is TRBJ1-1; weak D call: TRBD1 (6 bases). V gave up 0 bases and J gave up 11 bases, with 10 bases separating them. CDR3 length: 12 amino acids. Germline V lookup: CDR1 LNHNV, CDR2 YYDKDF (reference sequence).

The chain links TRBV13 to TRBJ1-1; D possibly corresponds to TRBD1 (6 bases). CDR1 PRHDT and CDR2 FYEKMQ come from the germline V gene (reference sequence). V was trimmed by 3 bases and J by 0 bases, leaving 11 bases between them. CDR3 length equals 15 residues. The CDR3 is CASSFSGDMNTEAFF. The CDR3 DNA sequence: TGTGCCAGCAGCTTTTCCGGGGACATGAACACTGAAGCTTTCTTT.

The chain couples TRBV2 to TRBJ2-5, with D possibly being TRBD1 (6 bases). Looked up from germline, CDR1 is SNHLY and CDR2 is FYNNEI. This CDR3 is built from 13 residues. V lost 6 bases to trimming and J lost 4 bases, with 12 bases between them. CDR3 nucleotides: TGTGCCAGCAGAGTAGGGGGTGTAGAGACCCAGTACTTC. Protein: CASRVGGVETQYF.

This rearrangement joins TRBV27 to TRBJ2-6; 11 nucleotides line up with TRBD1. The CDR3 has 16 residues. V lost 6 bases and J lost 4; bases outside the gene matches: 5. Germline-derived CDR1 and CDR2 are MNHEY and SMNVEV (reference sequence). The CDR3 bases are TGTGCCAGCAGCCGGGACAGGGGGGCCGGGGCCAACGTCCTGACTTTC. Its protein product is CASSRDRGAGANVLTF.

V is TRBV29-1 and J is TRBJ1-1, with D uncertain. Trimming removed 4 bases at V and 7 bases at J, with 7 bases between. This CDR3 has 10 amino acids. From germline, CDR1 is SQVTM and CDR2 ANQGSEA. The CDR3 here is CSVATVEAFF. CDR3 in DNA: TGCAGCGTTGCAACGGTTGAAGCTTTCTTT.